One and the same sample provided the 20 T cell receptor beta chains below, sequenced in a study of blood T cell repertoires in COVID-19. The method was immunoSEQ multiplex PCR; TCRdb's version includes in-frame clones alone and lacks a portion of them. The sample holds some 120,000 clones, around 89% seen once. The sequenced sample was peripheral blood. The origin of the receptors is a human donor in a cohort sampled during active COVID-19.

This clone occurred a few times. The rearrangement joins TRBV2 to TRBJ2-7, with D possibly matching TRBD1 (5 bases). CDR3 length: 13 residues. CDR1 SNHLY and CDR2 FYNNEI come from the germline V gene. The V end lost 6 bases, the J end lost 0 bases, and 9 bases lay between the germline ends. CDR3 loop: CASSADISYEQYF. DNA for the CDR3: TGTGCCAGCAGCGCGGACATCTCCTACGAGCAGTACTTC.

The rearrangement joins TRBV6-1 to TRBJ2-7; TRBD2 is a possible D gene (5 bases). Germline V gene lookup returns CDR1 MNHNS and CDR2 SASEGT. Deletions cut 3 bases from V and 0 bases from J, with 12 bases between. The CDR3 runs 15 residues. The CDR3 DNA is TGTGCCAGCAGTGATCGCCCGGGGTCCTCCTACGAGCAGTACTTC. Its translation is CASSDRPGSSYEQYF.

The chain couples TRBV5-1 to TRBJ2-5, with D tentatively TRBD2 (6 bases). Trimming left V 0 bases short and J 5 bases short, with 11 bases between. The CDR3 covers 14 residues. Germline V CDR1 and CDR2: SGHRS, YFSETQ. In DNA form, the CDR3 reads TGCGCCAGCAGCTTGGCTCAGGAGGGGGAGACCCAGTACTTC. Its translation: CASSLAQEGETQYF.

The chain's CDR3 is CASSQVDRYHEQYF. The CDR3 region has the DNA TGCGCCAGCAGCCAAGTGGACAGGTACCACGAGCAGTACTTC. The V call is TRBV4-1, the J call TRBJ2-7, with 7 positions matching TRBD1. This CDR3 spans 14 amino acids. Germline trimming cut 1 base from V and 5 bases from J; bases unmatched to any gene: 5. Germline loops: CDR1 MGHRA, CDR2 YSYEKL.

This clone appeared a single time. V and J are TRBV2 and TRBJ2-7; 11 bases are a match to TRBD2. Germline CDR1 and CDR2: SNHLY and FYNNEI. V gave up 6 bases and J gave up 4 bases; unmatched junction bases: 8. CDR3 length: 15 residues. The CDR3 coding sequence is TGTGCCAGCAGCGCTACTAGCGGGAGAGGTTACGAGCAGTACTTC. Residues: CASSATSGRGYEQYF.

The sample holds a few counts of this clone. The chain combines TRBV15 with TRBJ1-5; D gene unclear. The CDR3 runs 16 residues. CDR1 and CDR2 (germline): LNHNV, YYDKDF (reference sequence). Trimming removed 5 bases at V and 5 bases at J, with 19 bases between. DNA for the CDR3: TGTGCCACCAGCCCTGGGCCCCCAGGCTCCTATCAGCCCCAGCATTTT. Amino acids: CATSPGPPGSYQPQHF.

This chain uses TRBV11-2 with TRBJ2-7, with 10 nucleotides matching TRBD1. The CDR3 loop spans 15 amino acids. Looked up from germline, CDR1 is SGHAT and CDR2 is FQNNGV. After removal of 3 bases from V and 0 bases from J, the junction contained 2 bases not matched to a gene. Written as DNA, the CDR3 is TGTGCCAGCAGCTTTGGGGACAGGGGCTCCTACGAGCAGTACTTC. Amino acids: CASSFGDRGSYEQYF.

This chain links TRBV6-6 with TRBJ2-7; 9 positions match TRBD1. Germline values: CDR1 MNHNY, CDR2 SVGAGI (reference sequence). The length of the CDR3 is 13 residues. The CDR3 nucleotides read TGTGCTACAAACCGACAGGGGGGTTACGAGCAGTACTTC. This sequence encodes CATNRQGGYEQYF.

V and J are TRBV6-2 or TRBV6-3 and TRBJ2-1; 14 bases agree with TRBD2. The CDR3 sequence is 16 residues long. Germline V gene sequence: CDR1 MNHEY, CDR2 SVGEGT. Trimming removed 4 bases from V and 8 bases from J; junction bases left unmatched: 7. CDR3 coding DNA: TGTGCCAGCAGTTCCGGGACTAGCGGGAGATTGTATGAGCAGTTCTTC. Translating it yields CASSSGTSGRLYEQFF.

The J gene is TRBJ1-5, the V gene TRBV2; 10 bases match TRBD1. Per germline, CDR1 SNHLY and CDR2 FYNNEI. V dropped 5 bases and J dropped 3; count of bases not matched to a gene: 4. CDR3 length: 15 residues. The CDR3 region is CASSFDRGPNQPQHF. CDR3 nucleotides: TGTGCCAGCAGTTTCGACAGGGGGCCCAATCAGCCCCAGCATTTT.

V and J are TRBV10-1 and TRBJ1-2, with D tentatively TRBD1 (5 bases). Per germline, CDR1 WNHNN and CDR2 SYGVQD (reference sequence). This CDR3 spans 13 amino acids. V was pared by 2 bases and J by 8 bases, with 12 bases between. This chain's CDR3 is CASSETGSRGYTF. CDR3 bases: TGCGCCAGCAGTGAGACAGGCTCGAGAGGCTACACCTTC.

This clone was seen just once. J is TRBJ2-1 and V is TRBV5-1; possible D gene TRBD1, 5 bases. Per germline, CDR1 SGHRS and CDR2 YFSETQ. V dropped 5 bases and J dropped 7 bases, with 7 bases sitting between them. The CDR3 has 11 residues. The CDR3, as DNA: TGCGCCAGCAGTCGACAGAATGAGCAGTTCTTC. Translated: CASSRQNEQFF.

V usage is TRBV2 and J usage is TRBJ1-1; 10 positions match TRBD1. V trimming: 7 bases; J trimming: 5 bases; junction bases outside the gene matches: 4. This CDR3 comprises 13 residues. CDR1 SNHLY and CDR2 FYNNEI come from the germline V gene. The CDR3 sequence is CASMDRGGTEAFF. The CDR3 nucleotides read TGTGCCAGCATGGACAGGGGGGGGACTGAAGCTTTCTTT.

This clone was detected a few times. This chain joins TRBV5-1 and TRBJ2-3, with D uncertain. The germline V gene encodes CDR1 SGHRS and CDR2 YFSETQ. The CDR3 extends over 13 amino acids. V lost 4 bases to trimming and J lost 5 bases, with 11 bases between them. This CDR3 reads CASSTGVGDTQYF. The CDR3, as DNA: TGCGCCAGCAGCACCGGAGTGGGAGATACGCAGTATTTT.

This clone was counted once. The chain links TRBV5-6 to TRBJ1-6; possible D gene TRBD1, 6 bases. This CDR3 has 16 amino acids. Germline lookup yields CDR1 SGHDT and CDR2 YYEEEE. The V and J ends lost 2 bases and 9 bases respectively, with 18 bases between them. This CDR3 is CASSFFDQGKGSPLHF. The CDR3 nucleotides are TGTGCCAGCAGCTTTTTTGATCAGGGGAAGGGTTCACCCCTCCACTTT.

The chain carries TRBV2 and TRBJ2-2; TRBD1 is a possible D gene (5 bases). This CDR3 spans 15 amino acids. Trimming removed 2 bases at V and 1 base at J, with 8 bases between. The V gene's germline CDR1 is SNHLY and CDR2 FYNNEI. The CDR3 region has the DNA TGTGCCAGCAGTGAAACAGGTCAGAACACCGGGGAGCTGTTTTTT. Translation: CASSETGQNTGELFF.

Turning to this clone: At one boundary the junction diverges from the germline segment, which might be a read error. The J gene is TRBJ2-2, the V gene TRBV7-7, with 9 bases fitting TRBD1. Germline V gene sequence: CDR1 SSHAT, CDR2 FNYEAQ (reference sequence). CDR3 length: 16 amino acids. In DNA, the CDR3 is TGTGCTAGCAGCAGGACCGGGACAGGGATCACCGGGGAGCTGTTTTTT. This sequence encodes CASSRTGTGITGELFF.

This chain uses TRBV11-3 with TRBJ2-5; 9 positions agree with TRBD1. Trimming removed 5 bases from V and 5 bases from J; junction bases left unmatched: 15. The CDR3 length is 17 residues. Germline CDR1 and CDR2: SGHNT and YENEEA. The CDR3 DNA is TGTGCCAGCAGCCCCGGGGGGCCGACAGGGGGTCGGGAGACCCAGTACTTC. Amino acid sequence: CASSPGGPTGGRETQYF.

This CDR3 reads CASSGQGYYGYTF. CDR3 sequence (DNA): TGTGCCAGCAGCGGACAGGGATACTATGGCTACACCTTC. The gene calls are TRBV12-3 or TRBV12-4 and TRBJ1-2; 8 bases line up with TRBD1. The CDR3 loop spans 13 amino acids. V trimming: 6 bases; J trimming: 3 bases; junction bases outside the gene matches: 3.

This clone was seen a single time. This rearrangement joins TRBV7-2 to TRBJ2-2, with no clear D. The germline V gene has CDR1 SGHTA and CDR2 FQGNSA. This CDR3 is built from 14 residues. Trimming left V 3 bases short and J 4 bases short, with 9 bases between. Here the CDR3 reads CASSFGLLTGELFF. The DNA for the CDR3 is TGTGCCAGCAGCTTCGGGTTGCTCACCGGGGAGCTGTTTTTT.